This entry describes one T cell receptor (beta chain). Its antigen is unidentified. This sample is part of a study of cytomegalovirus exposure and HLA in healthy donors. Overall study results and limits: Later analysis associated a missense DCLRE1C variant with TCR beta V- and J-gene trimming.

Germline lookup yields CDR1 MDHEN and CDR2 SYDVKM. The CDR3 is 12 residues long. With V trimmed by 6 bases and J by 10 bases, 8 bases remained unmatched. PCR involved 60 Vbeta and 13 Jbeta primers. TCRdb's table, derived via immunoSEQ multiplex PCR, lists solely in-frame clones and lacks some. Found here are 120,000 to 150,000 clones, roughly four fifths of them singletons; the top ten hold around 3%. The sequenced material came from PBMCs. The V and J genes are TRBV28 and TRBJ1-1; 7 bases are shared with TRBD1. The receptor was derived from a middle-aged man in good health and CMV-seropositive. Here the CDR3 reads CASRVRQGPAFF. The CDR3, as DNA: TGTGCCAGCAGAGTACGACAGGGACCAGCTTTCTTT.